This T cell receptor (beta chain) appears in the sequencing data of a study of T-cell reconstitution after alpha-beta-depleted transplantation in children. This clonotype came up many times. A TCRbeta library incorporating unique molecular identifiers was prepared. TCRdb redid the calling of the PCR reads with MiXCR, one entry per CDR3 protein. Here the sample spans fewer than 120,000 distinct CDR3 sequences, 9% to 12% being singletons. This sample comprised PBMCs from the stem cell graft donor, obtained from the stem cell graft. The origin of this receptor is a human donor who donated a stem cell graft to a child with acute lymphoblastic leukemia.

The CDR3 spells CASSPGPRNGYTF. Here the CDR3 DNA reads TGTGCCAGCAGCCCAGGCCCGAGAAATGGCTACACCTTC. The chain uses TRBV6-1 and TRBJ1-2; no reliable D call. V was clipped by 6 bases and J by 6 bases, with 14 bases between them. CDR3 length: 13 residues. CDR1 and CDR2 from the germline V gene are MNHNS and SASEGT.